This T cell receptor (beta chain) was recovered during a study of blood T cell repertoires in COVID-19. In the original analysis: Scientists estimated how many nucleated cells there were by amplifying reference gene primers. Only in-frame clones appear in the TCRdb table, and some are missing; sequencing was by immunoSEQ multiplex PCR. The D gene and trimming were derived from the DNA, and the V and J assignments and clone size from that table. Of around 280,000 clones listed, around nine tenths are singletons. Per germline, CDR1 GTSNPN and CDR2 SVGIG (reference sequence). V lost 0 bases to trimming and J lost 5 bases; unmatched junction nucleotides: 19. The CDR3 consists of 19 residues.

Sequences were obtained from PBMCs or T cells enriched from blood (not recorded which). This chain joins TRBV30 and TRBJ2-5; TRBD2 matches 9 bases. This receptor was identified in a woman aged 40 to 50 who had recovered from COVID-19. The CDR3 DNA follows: TGTGCCTGGAGTGTACTCGGGGTAGGCGGGGGGGTAAATCGTGAGACCCAGTACTTC. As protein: CAWSVLGVGGGVNRETQYF.